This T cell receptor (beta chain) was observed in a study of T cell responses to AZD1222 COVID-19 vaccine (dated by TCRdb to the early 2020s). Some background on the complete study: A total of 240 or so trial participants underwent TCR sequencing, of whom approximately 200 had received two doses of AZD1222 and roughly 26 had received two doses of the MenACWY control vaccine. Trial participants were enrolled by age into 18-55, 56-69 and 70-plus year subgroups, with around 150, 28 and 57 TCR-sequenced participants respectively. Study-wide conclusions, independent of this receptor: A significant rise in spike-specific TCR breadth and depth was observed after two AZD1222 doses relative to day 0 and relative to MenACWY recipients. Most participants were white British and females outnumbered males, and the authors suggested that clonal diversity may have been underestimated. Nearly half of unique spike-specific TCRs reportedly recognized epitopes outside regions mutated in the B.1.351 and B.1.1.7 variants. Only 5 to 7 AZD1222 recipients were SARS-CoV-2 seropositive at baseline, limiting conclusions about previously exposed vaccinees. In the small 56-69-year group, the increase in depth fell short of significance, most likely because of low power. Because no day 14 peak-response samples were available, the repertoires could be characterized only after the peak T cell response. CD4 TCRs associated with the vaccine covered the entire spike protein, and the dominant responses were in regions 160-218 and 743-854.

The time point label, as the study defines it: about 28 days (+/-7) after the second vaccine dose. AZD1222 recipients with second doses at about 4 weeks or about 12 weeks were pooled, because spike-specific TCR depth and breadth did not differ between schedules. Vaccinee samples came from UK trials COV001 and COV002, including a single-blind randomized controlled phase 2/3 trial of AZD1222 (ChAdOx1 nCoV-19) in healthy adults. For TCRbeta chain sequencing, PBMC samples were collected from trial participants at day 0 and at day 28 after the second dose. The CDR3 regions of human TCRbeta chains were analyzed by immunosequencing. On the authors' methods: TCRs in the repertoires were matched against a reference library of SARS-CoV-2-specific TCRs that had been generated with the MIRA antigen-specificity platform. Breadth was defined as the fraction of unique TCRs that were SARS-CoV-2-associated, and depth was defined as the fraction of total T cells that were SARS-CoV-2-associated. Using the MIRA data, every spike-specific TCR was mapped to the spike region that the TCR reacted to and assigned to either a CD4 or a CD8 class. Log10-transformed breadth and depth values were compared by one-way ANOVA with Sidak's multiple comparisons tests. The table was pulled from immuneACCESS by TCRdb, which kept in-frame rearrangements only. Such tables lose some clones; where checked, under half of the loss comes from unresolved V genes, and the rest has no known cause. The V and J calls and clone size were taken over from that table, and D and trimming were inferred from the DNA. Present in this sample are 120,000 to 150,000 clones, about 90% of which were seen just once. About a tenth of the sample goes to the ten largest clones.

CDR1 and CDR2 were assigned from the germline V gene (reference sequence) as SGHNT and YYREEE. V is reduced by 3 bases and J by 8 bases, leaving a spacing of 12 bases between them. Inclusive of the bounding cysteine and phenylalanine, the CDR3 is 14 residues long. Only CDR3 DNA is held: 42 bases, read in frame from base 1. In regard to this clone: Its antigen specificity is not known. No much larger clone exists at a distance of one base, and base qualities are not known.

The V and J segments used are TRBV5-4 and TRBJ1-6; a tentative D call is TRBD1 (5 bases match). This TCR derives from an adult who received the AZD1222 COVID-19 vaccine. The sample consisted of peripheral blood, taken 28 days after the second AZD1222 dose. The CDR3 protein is CASSSRGGDSPLHF. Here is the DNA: TGTGCCAGCAGCTCGAGGGGTGGGGATTCACCCCTCCACTTT.